This T cell receptor (beta chain) was sequenced in a study of CD4+ T cells in melanoma. This table comes from immunoSEQ multiplex PCR, and its TCRdb copy is limited to in-frame clones, with some not included. This table has about 21,000 clones, roughly 78% appearing once. CDR3 length: 13 residues. Trimming pared 8 bases from V and 4 bases from J, leaving 14 bases between. On this clone: The target antigen is unknown.

Study-level findings and limits: CD8+ T cell, macrophage and B cell function reportedly correlated with neoantigen-specific CD4+ T cells.

This chain uses TRBV5-3 with TRBJ2-3; D gene ambiguous. TRBV5-3 is reported as an ORF; its role is uncertain. The receptor comes from a human donor with melanoma. The CDR3 coding sequence is TGTGCCAGCAGCCGCACTTCACCAGATACGCAGTATTTT. The encoded protein is CASSRTSPDTQYF.